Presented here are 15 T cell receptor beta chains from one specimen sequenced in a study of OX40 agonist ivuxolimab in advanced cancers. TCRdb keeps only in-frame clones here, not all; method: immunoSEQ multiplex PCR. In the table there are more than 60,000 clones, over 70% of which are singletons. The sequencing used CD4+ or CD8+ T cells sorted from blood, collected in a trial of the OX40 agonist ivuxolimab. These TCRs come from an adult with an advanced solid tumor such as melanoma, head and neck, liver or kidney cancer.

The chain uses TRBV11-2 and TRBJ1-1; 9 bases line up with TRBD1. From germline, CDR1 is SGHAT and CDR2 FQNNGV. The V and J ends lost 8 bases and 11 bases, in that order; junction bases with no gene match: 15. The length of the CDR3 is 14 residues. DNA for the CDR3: TGTGCCAGCCACTGGCGGACAGGGGTTGGTATTGCTTTCTTT. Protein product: CASHWRTGVGIAFF. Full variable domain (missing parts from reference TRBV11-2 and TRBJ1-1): EAGVAQSPRYKIIEKRQSVAFWCNPISGHATLYWYQQILGQGPKLLIQFQNNGVVDDSQLPKDRFSAERLKGVDSTLKIQPAKLEDSAVYLCASHWRTGVGIAFFGQGTRLTVV.

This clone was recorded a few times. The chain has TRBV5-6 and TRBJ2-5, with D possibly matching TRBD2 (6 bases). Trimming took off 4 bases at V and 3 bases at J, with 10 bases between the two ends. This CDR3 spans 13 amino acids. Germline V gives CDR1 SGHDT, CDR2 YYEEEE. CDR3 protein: CASSDGGKETQYF. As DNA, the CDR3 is TGTGCCAGCAGCGACGGGGGAAAAGAGACCCAGTACTTC.

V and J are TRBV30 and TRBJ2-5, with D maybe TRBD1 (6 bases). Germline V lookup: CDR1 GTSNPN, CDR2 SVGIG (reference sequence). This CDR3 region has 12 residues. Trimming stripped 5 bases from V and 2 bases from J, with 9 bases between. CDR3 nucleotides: TGTGCCTGGGAACAGGGACAAGAGACCCAGTACTTC. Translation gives CAWEQGQETQYF.

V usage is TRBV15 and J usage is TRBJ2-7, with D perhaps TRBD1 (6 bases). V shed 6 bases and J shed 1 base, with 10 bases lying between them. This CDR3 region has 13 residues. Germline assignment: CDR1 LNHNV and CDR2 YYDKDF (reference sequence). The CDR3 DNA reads TGTGCCACCAGTAGGGACAATTCCTACGAGCAGTACTTC. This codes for CATSRDNSYEQYF.

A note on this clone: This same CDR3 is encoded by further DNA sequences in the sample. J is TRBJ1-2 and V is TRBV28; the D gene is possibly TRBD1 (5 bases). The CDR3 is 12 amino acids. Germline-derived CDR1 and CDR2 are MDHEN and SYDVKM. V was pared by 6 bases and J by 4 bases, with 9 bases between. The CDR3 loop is CASSFGGYGYTF. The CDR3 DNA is TGTGCCAGCAGCTTTGGGGGCTATGGCTACACCTTC.

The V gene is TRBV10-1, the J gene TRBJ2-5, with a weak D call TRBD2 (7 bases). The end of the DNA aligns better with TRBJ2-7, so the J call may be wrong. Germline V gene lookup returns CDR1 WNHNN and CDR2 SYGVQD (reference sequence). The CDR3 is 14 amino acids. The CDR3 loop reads CASSDGGLPHEQYF. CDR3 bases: TGCGCCAGCAGTGACGGGGGGCTTCCCCACGAGCAGTACTTC.

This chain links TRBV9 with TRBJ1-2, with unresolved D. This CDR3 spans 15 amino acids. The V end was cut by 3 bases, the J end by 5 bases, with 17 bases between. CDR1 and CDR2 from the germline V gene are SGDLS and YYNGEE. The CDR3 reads CASSGFVREPYGYTF. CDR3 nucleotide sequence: TGTGCCAGCAGCGGATTCGTAAGGGAACCATATGGCTACACCTTC.

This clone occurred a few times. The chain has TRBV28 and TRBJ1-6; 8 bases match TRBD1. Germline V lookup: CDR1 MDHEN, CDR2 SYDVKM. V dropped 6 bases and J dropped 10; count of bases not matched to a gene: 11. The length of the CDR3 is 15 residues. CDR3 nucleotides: TGTGCCAGCAGCCCGGTCGGACAGGGTAACTCACCCCTCCACTTT. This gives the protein CASSPVGQGNSPLHF. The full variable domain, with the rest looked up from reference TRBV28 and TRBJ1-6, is DVKVTQSSRYLVKRTGEKVFLECVQDMDHENMFWYRQDPGLGLRLIYFSYDVKMKEKGDIPEGYSVSREKKERFSLILESASTNQTSMYLCASSPVGQGNSPLHFGNGTRLTVT.

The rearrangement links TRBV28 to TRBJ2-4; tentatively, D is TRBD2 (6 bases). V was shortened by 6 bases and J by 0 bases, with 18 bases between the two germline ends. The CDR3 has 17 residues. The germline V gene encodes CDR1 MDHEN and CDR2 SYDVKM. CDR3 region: CASSPMRSGVAKNIQYF. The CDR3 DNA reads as TGTGCCAGCAGCCCAATGCGTAGCGGTGTAGCCAAAAACATTCAGTACTTC.

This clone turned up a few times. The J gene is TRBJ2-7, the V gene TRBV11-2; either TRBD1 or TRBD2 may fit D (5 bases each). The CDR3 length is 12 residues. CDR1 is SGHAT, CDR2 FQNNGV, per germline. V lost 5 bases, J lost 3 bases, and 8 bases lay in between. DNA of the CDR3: TGTGCCAGCAGCCCTGGGGGCTACGAGCAGTACTTC. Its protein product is CASSPGGYEQYF.

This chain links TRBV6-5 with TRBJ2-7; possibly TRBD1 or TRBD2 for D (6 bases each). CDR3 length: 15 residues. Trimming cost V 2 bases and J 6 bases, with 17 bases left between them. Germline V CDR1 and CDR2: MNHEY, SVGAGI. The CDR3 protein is CASSYEGRGLAEQYF. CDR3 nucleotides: TGTGCCAGCAGTTACGAGGGCAGGGGACTGGCCGAGCAGTACTTC.

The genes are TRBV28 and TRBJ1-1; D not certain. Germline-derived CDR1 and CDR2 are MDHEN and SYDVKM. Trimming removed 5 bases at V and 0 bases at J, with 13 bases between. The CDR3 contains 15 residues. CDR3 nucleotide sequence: TGTGCCAGCAGTAGTTCGGACGCCATGAACACTGAAGCTTTCTTT. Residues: CASSSSDAMNTEAFF.

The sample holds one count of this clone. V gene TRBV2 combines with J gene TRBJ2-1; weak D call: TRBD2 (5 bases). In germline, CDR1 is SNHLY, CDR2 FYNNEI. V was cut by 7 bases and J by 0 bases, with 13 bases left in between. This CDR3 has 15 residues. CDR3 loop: CASTQSGSSYNEQFF. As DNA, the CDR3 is TGTGCCAGCACCCAGAGCGGCAGCTCCTACAATGAGCAGTTCTTC.

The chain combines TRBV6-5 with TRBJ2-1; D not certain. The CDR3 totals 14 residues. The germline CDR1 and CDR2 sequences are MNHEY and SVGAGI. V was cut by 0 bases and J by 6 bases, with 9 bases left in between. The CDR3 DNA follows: TGTGCCAGCAGTTACTCGGTCCCCCCCAATGAGCAGTTCTTC. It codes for CASSYSVPPNEQFF.

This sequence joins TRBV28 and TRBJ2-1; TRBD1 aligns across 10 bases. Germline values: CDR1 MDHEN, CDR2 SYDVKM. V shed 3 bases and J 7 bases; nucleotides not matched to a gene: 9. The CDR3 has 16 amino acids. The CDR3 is CASSFSGQGTENEQFF. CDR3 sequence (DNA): TGTGCCAGCAGTTTCTCGGGACAGGGGACCGAAAATGAGCAGTTCTTC. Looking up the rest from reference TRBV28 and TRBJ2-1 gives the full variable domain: DVKVTQSSRYLVKRTGEKVFLECVQDMDHENMFWYRQDPGLGLRLIYFSYDVKMKEKGDIPEGYSVSREKKERFSLILESASTNQTSMYLCASSFSGQGTENEQFFGPGTRLTVL.